This T cell receptor (beta chain) was recovered during a study of shared clonotypes between healthy human individuals. Assay: immunoSEQ multiplex PCR; the TCRdb copy retains only in-frame clones and omits some. The sample comprises some 2,500,000 clones, around 93% of which are singletons, and approximately 0.41% rests with the top ten. The germline CDR1 and CDR2 sequences are GTSNPN and SVGIG (reference sequence). V lost 4 bases, J lost 6 bases, and 12 bases lay in between. The CDR3 has 12 amino acids. Source material: naive CD4+ T cells from PBMCs. Subset noted: CD45RA+ positively selected. The TCR was taken from a man aged 18 to 30 in good health. Some clones in this sample may be carry-over from other donors' samples. The chain couples TRBV30 to TRBJ1-1; possible D gene TRBD1, 6 bases. In nucleotides, the CDR3 is TGTGCCTGGATACGGGGGGGCTCTGAAGCTTTCTTT. This sequence encodes CAWIRGGSEAFF.